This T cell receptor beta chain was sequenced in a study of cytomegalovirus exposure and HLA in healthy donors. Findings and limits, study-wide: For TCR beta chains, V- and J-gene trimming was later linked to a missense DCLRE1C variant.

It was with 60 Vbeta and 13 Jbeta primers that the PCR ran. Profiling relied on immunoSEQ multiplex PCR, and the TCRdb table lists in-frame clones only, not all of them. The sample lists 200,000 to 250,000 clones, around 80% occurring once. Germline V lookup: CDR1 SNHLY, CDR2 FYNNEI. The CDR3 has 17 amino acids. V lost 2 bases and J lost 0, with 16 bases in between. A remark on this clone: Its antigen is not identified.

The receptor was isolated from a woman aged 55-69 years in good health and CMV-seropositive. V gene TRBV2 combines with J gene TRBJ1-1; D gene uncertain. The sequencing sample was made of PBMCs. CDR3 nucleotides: TGTGCCAGCAGTGAATTCCTAACCGGTAGTCTGAACACTGAAGCTTTCTTT. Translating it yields CASSEFLTGSLNTEAFF.